Each of the 14 T cell receptor beta chains below was sequenced from the same sample in a study of regulatory T cells in long-lasting Graves disease. The time point was: newly diagnosed GD, antithyroid drugs for less than 3 months. Following extraction of RNA from PBMCs, that RNA was used to make the TCR library. Assembly of TCR beta libraries relied on iRepertoire HTBI primers together with Arm-PCR of CDR3 regions. TCRdb used MiXCR to reprocess the multiplex PCR reads, holding one entry per CDR3 protein. Among just over 600,000 distinct CDR3 sequences, 16% were seen once, and the ten largest hold 15% to 20%. These records were also assigned to another study, of T cells in Graves' hyperthyroidism and ophthalmopathy.

The sequenced sample was peripheral blood mononuclear cells (PBMCs), obtained at new diagnosis, from a patient treated with antithyroid drugs. Receptors originate from a woman aged 25 to 39 with Graves disease.

This clonotype appeared many times. The J gene is TRBJ2-6, the V gene TRBV28; D possibly corresponds to TRBD2 (5 bases). Germline CDR1 reads MDHEN; CDR2 reads SYDVKM. V was trimmed by 5 bases and J by 7 bases, leaving 15 bases between them. The CDR3 totals 15 residues. CDR3 bases: TGTGCCAGCAGTCCCACGGCGGGTGCTGCCAACGTCCTGACTTTC. Translating it yields CASSPTAGAANVLTF.

A few counts support this clonotype. This chain joins TRBV6-2 or TRBV6-3 and TRBJ1-4; a possible D gene is TRBD1 (5 bases). The CDR3 has 13 residues. Germline CDR1 reads MNHEY; CDR2 reads SVGEGT. The V end was cut by 2 bases, the J end by 8 bases, with 9 bases between. CDR3 sequence (DNA): TGTGCCAGCAGTTACAGCAGGGCCGAAAAACTGTTTTTT. It encodes CASSYSRAEKLFF.

This clonotype was observed at least ten times. J is TRBJ2-1 and V is TRBV2; 7 bases match TRBD1. In germline, CDR1 is SNHLY, CDR2 FYNNEI. V lost 5 bases and J lost 10; bases outside the gene matches: 5. The CDR3 consists of 12 residues. The CDR3 DNA is TGTGCCAGCAGTCAACAGGGGTGGGAGCAGTTCTTC. Protein sequence: CASSQQGWEQFF.

J is TRBJ1-4 and V is TRBV28, with D tentatively TRBD1 (5 bases). Trimming stripped 8 bases from V and 10 bases from J, with 11 bases between. The CDR3 has 11 amino acids. CDR1 is MDHEN, CDR2 SYDVKM, per germline. For the CDR3, the DNA is TGTGCCAGCGGGGGTGGGGCAAAACTGTTTTTT. It translates to CASGGGAKLFF. The variable domain in full, completed from reference TRBV28 and TRBJ1-4, reads DVKVTQSSRYLVKRTGEKVFLECVQDMDHENMFWYRQDPGLGLRLIYFSYDVKMKEKGDIPEGYSVSREKKERFSLILESASTNQTSMYLCASGGGAKLFFGSGTQLSVL.

This clonotype was seen ten or more times. The chain combines TRBV2 with TRBJ1-4, with 10 bases lining up with TRBD1. V shed 6 bases and J 0 bases; nucleotides not matched to a gene: 4. The CDR3 length is 16 residues. The germline V gene has CDR1 SNHLY and CDR2 FYNNEI. Here the CDR3 reads CASSGDRGATNEKLFF. The CDR3 region has the DNA TGTGCCAGCAGCGGGGACAGGGGTGCAACTAATGAAAAACTGTTTTTT.

This clonotype came up many times. The chain combines TRBV5-1 with TRBJ2-3, with D possibly TRBD1 on 5 matching bases. The V end lost 0 bases, the J end lost 4 bases, and 15 bases lay between the germline ends. The CDR3 runs 16 residues. CDR1 is SGHRS, CDR2 YFSETQ, per germline. CDR3 region: CASSLDRPSSSDTQYF. DNA of the CDR3: TGCGCCAGCAGCTTGGACAGGCCGAGTTCGTCAGATACGCAGTATTTT.

This clonotype has ten or more counts. The chain combines TRBV7-9 with TRBJ1-1; no clear D. V was pared by 5 bases and J by 0 bases, with 10 bases between. In germline, CDR1 is SEHNR, CDR2 FQNEAQ (reference sequence). CDR3 length: 14 residues. CDR3 DNA: TGTGCCAGCAGCGCAGGACGGATGAACACTGAAGCTTTCTTT. This codes for CASSAGRMNTEAFF.

This clonotype was seen a handful of times. The chain links TRBV6-2 or TRBV6-3 to TRBJ2-1, with 9 nucleotides matching TRBD2. From germline, CDR1 is MNHEY and CDR2 SVGEGT. V lost 5 bases, J lost 4 bases, and 9 bases stayed unmatched. The CDR3 covers 16 residues. CDR3 in amino acids: CASSESLTSGYNEQFF. The CDR3 bases are TGTGCCAGCAGTGAATCCCTAACTAGCGGGTACAATGAGCAGTTCTTC.

The V call is TRBV11-2, the J call TRBJ1-5, with 9 nucleotides matching TRBD1. V lost 6 bases, J lost 7 bases, and 13 bases stayed unmatched. The CDR3 covers 16 residues. Germline lookup yields CDR1 SGHAT and CDR2 FQNNGV. In nucleotides, the CDR3 is TGTGCCAGCAGACGACCGGGACAGGGAGTGAGGCAGCCCCAGCATTTT. Encoded protein: CASRRPGQGVRQPQHF.

As for this clonotype: A much larger clonotype is one base distant, so this may be a read error. V gene TRBV5-1 combines with J gene TRBJ1-2, with D possibly TRBD1 on 5 matching bases. The CDR3 runs to 13 residues. Trimming took 3 bases from V and 7 from J, leaving 13 bases between them. The germline CDR1 and CDR2 sequences are SGHRS and YFSETQ. The CDR3 here is CASSWGLESGYTF. CDR3 bases: TGCGCCAGCAGCTGGGGACTAGAGTCTGGCTACACCTTC.

This clonotype has just a few counts. The chain has TRBV5-1 and TRBJ2-7; maybe TRBD2 (6 bases). The V gene lost 1 base and the J gene lost 3 bases, with 14 bases spanning the gap. Germline CDR1 SGHRS, CDR2 YFSETQ. The CDR3 runs to 15 residues. The CDR3 DNA reads TGCGCCAGCAGCTTGTCGGGATCGGGGGTCTACGAGCAGTACTTC. Its translation is CASSLSGSGVYEQYF.

This clonotype was counted between two and nine times. This chain uses TRBV28 with TRBJ1-4; the match to TRBD1 covers 8 bases. V gave up 8 bases and J gave up 8 bases; unmatched junction bases: 16. This CDR3 spans 16 amino acids. The germline V gene has CDR1 MDHEN and CDR2 SYDVKM. The CDR3 nucleotides read TGTGCCAGCCTCGGAGACAGGGGCCTCCGGAACGAAAAACTGTTTTTT. This codes for CASLGDRGLRNEKLFF.

In this sample, this clonotype turned up many times. The chain combines TRBV7-9 with TRBJ2-1; D is uncertain. Trimming left V 5 bases short and J 4 bases short, with 6 bases between. The germline V gene has CDR1 SEHNR and CDR2 FQNEAQ (reference sequence). This CDR3 is built from 12 residues. The CDR3 region is CASSQAYNEQFF. The CDR3 coding sequence is TGTGCCAGCAGCCAGGCTTACAATGAGCAGTTCTTC.

The chain recombines TRBV29-1 with TRBJ1-4; perhaps TRBD1 as D (5 bases). The germline V and J ends were trimmed by 0 bases and 7 bases, with 12 bases remaining between them. The germline V gene has CDR1 SQVTM and CDR2 ANQGSEA. This CDR3 has 14 residues. Here the CDR3 reads CSVEEAGDSEKLFF. The CDR3 DNA follows: TGCAGCGTTGAAGAGGCCGGGGACTCTGAAAAACTGTTTTTT. Together with reference TRBV29-1 and TRBJ1-4, the CDR3 gives the full variable domain: SAVISQKPSRDICQRGTSLTIQCQVDSQVTMMFWYRQQPGQSLTLIATANQGSEATYESGFVIDKFPISRPNLTFSTLTVSNMSPEDSSIYLCSVEEAGDSEKLFFGSGTQLSVL.